The next 10 T cell receptor beta chains were all read from a single sample in a study of blood T cell repertoires in COVID-19. Profiling relied on immunoSEQ multiplex PCR, and the TCRdb table lists in-frame clones only, not all of them. The table lists a few hundred thousand clones, more than 75% of them singletons. Sequencing was carried out using peripheral blood. These receptors were taken from a human donor with acute or convalescent COVID-19. The donor label of this sample is uncertain.

The J gene is TRBJ1-2, the V gene TRBV5-1; D perhaps matches TRBD1 (6 bases). Germline V gene data show CDR1 as SGHRS and CDR2 as YFSETQ. The CDR3 totals 14 residues. V was pared by 4 bases and J by 1 base, with 11 bases between. Here the CDR3 reads CASSLLQGNYGYTF. For the CDR3, the DNA is TGCGCCAGCAGCCTCTTACAGGGTAACTATGGCTACACCTTC.

This clone was counted once. This chain connects TRBV5-4 to TRBJ1-1; TRBD1 matches at 12 bases. Unmatched junction bases numbered 10, after V lost 2 bases and J lost 5 bases. The germline CDR1 and CDR2 sequences are SGHNT and YYREEE (reference sequence). This CDR3 has 17 residues. This CDR3 is CASSLGTGGFSRTEAFF. The CDR3 DNA reads as TGTGCCAGCAGCTTAGGGACAGGGGGCTTTTCGAGGACTGAAGCTTTCTTT.

The sample holds one count of this clone. The gene calls are TRBV7-9 and TRBJ2-3, with 9 positions matching TRBD1. CDR1 is SEHNR, CDR2 FQNEAQ, per germline (reference sequence). With V trimmed by 4 bases and J by 5 bases, 7 bases remained unmatched. The CDR3 extends over 15 amino acids. The CDR3 is CASSSTGGRGDTQYF. CDR3 coding DNA: TGTGCCAGCAGCTCGACAGGGGGACGTGGAGATACGCAGTATTTT.

V gene TRBV3-1 (or the pseudogene TRBV3-2) combines with J gene TRBJ2-1, with 8 bases fitting TRBD2. With V trimmed by 4 bases and J by 1 base, 9 bases remained unmatched. Germline V gene lookup returns CDR1 LGHDT and CDR2 YNNKEL (reference sequence). The CDR3 is 17 residues long. The CDR3 coding sequence is TGTGCCAGCAGCCGACCCGGGGGGGAGGGATCCTACAATGAGCAGTTCTTC. This codes for CASSRPGGEGSYNEQFF.

This chain joins TRBV28 and TRBJ1-6; 9 bases map to TRBD1. J was trimmed by 9 bases and V by 3 bases; bases with no gene match: 6. The CDR3 is 15 residues long. Looked up from germline, CDR1 is MDHEN and CDR2 is SYDVKM. CDR3 protein: CASSFRGQGFSPLHF. In DNA form, the CDR3 reads TGTGCCAGCAGTTTTAGGGGACAGGGTTTTTCACCCCTCCACTTT.

This clone has a single count. The chain has TRBV5-1 and TRBJ1-2; unclear D gene. Germline V lookup: CDR1 SGHRS, CDR2 YFSETQ. V was shortened by 4 bases and J by 5 bases, with 12 bases between the two germline ends. The CDR3 has 13 amino acids. The CDR3 loop reads CASSPDTVYGYTF. The CDR3 DNA reads TGCGCCAGCAGCCCCGACACCGTGTATGGCTACACCTTC.

This chain connects TRBV3-1 (or the pseudogene TRBV3-2) to TRBJ1-1; D may be TRBD1 (6 bases). From germline, CDR1 is LGHDT and CDR2 YNNKEL (reference sequence). CDR3 length: 16 amino acids. V was clipped by 1 base and J by 2 bases, with 14 bases between them. The CDR3 sequence: CASSQVPRGRNTEAFF. The CDR3 nucleotides read TGTGCCAGCAGCCAAGTCCCCAGGGGAAGAAACACTGAAGCTTTCTTT.

The chain links TRBV7-2 to TRBJ2-7; TRBD1 agrees at 9 bases. Trimming removed 5 bases from V and 1 base from J; junction bases left unmatched: 6. CDR3 length: 15 residues. Germline V CDR1 and CDR2: SGHTA, FQGNSA. The CDR3 protein is CASSKAGTGSYEQYF. The CDR3 DNA is TGTGCCAGCAGCAAGGCCGGGACAGGGTCCTACGAGCAGTACTTC.

The rearrangement joins TRBV3-1 (or the pseudogene TRBV3-2) to TRBJ2-7, with D possibly being TRBD1 (5 bases). The CDR3 totals 13 residues. V lost 1 base to trimming and J lost 4 bases, with 8 bases between them. The germline CDR1 and CDR2 sequences are LGHDT and YNNKEL (reference sequence). CDR3 in amino acids: CASSQADRYEQYF. The DNA of the CDR3 is TGTGCCAGCAGCCAAGCAGACAGATACGAGCAGTACTTC.

This chain links TRBV5-6 with TRBJ2-3; TRBD1 is a possible D gene (6 bases). V lost 1 base, J lost 0 bases, and 9 bases lay in between. The germline CDR1 and CDR2 sequences are SGHDT and YYEEEE. This CDR3 has 15 amino acids. Here the CDR3 reads CASSLYRASTDTQYF. The CDR3 nucleotides are TGTGCCAGCAGCTTGTACAGGGCTAGCACAGATACGCAGTATTTT.